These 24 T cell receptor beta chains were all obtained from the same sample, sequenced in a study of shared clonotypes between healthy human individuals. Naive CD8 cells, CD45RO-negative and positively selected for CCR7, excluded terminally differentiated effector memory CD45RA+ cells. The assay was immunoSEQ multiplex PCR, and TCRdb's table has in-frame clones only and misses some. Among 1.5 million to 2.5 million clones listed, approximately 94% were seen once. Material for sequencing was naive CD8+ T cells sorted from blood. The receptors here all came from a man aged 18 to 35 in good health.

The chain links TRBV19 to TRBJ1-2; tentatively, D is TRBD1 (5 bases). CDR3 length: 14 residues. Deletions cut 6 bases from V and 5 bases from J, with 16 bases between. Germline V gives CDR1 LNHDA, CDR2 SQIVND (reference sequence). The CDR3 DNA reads TGTGCCAGTAGCCCAGCAGGGATGGGGTATGGCTACACCTTC. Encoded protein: CASSPAGMGYGYTF.

The CDR3 is CASSQDPRGGWDETQYF. The CDR3 DNA reads TGCGCCAGCAGCCAAGATCCCAGGGGGGGATGGGACGAGACCCAGTACTTC. The rearrangement joins TRBV4-1 to TRBJ2-5; the D call may be TRBD1 or TRBD2 (7 bases each). The germline V gene encodes CDR1 MGHRA and CDR2 YSYEKL. The CDR3 covers 17 residues. With 0 bases removed from V and 5 bases from J, the gap between germline ends came to 19 bases.

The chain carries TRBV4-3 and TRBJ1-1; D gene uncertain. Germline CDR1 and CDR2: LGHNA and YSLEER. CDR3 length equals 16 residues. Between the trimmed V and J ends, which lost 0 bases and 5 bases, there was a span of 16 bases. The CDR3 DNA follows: TGCGCCAGCAGCCAAGATTTAGGCACGGTGGGGACTGAAGCTTTCTTT. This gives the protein CASSQDLGTVGTEAFF.

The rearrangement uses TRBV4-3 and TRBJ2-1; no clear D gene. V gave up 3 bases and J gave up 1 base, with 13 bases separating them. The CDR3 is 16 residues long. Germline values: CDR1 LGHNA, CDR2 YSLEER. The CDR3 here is CASSQEFVASYNEQFF. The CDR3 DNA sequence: TGCGCCAGCAGCCAGGAATTCGTCGCTTCCTACAATGAGCAGTTCTTC.

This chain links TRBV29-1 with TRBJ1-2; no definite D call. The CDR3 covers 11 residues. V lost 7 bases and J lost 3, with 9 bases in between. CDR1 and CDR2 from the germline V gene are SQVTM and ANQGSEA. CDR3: CSAIMDYGYTF. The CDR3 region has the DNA TGCAGCGCCATTATGGACTATGGCTACACCTTC.

The CDR3 loop is CASSQGEGDYGYTF. Written as DNA, the CDR3 is TGCGCCAGCAGCCAAGGGGAGGGGGACTATGGCTACACCTTC. The genes are TRBV4-1 and TRBJ1-2; possibly TRBD1 for D (6 bases). The CDR3 is 14 residues long. Deletions cut 1 base from V and 3 bases from J, with 9 bases between. Germline V gene data show CDR1 as MGHRA and CDR2 as YSYEKL.

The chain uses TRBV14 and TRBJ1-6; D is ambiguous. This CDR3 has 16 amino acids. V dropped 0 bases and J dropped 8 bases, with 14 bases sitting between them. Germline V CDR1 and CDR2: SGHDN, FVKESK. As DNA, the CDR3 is TGTGCCAGCAGCCAAGAGCGAGCTATCCCGGATTCACCCCTCCACTTT. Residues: CASSQERAIPDSPLHF.

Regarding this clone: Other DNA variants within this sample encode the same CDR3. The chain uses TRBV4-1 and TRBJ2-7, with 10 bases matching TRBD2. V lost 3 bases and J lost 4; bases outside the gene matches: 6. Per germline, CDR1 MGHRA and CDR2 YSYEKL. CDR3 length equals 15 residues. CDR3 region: CASSQVPGLAYEQYF. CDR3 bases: TGCGCCAGCAGCCAGGTTCCGGGACTAGCGTACGAGCAGTACTTC.

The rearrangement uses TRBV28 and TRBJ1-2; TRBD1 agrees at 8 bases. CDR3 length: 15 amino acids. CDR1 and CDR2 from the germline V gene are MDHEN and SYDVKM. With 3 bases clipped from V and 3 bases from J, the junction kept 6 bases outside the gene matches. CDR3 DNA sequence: TGTGCCAGCAGTTTTCCAGACAGGGGCGACTATGGCTACACCTTC. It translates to CASSFPDRGDYGYTF.

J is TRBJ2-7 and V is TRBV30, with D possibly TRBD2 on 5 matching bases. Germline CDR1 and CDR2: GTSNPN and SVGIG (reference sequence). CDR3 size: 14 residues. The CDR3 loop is CAALEGGAHYEQYF. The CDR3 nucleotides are TGTGCTGCGTTGGAAGGAGGAGCTCACTACGAGCAGTACTTC.

For the CDR3, the DNA is TGTGCCAGCAGCGTTGGGGGAGGGGAGAGCACAGATACGCAGTATTTT. It translates to CASSVGGGESTDTQYF. The rearrangement uses TRBV9 and TRBJ2-3; 7 bases map to TRBD2. CDR1 SGDLS and CDR2 YYNGEE come from the germline V gene. The length of the CDR3 is 16 residues. With V trimmed by 2 bases and J by 0 bases, 6 bases remained unmatched.

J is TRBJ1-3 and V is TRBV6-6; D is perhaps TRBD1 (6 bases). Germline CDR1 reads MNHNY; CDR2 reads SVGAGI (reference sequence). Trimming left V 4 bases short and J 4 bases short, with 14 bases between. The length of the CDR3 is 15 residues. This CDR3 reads CASSSQGFGGNTIYF. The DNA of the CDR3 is TGTGCCAGCAGTTCTCAGGGGTTCGGGGGAAACACCATATATTTT.

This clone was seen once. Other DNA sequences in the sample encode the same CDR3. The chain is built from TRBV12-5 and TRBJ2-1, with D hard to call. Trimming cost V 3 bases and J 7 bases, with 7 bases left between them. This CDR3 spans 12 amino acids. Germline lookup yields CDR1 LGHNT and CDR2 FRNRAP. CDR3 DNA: TGTGCTAGTGGTTTCAGCCGAAATGAGCAGTTCTTC. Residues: CASGFSRNEQFF.

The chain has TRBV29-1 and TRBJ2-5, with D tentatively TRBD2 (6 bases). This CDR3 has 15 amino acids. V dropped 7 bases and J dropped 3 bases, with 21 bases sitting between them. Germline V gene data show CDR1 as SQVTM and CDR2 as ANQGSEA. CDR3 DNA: TGCAGCGCCGGGCCCCTGGAGGGGCGGGAAGAGACCCAGTACTTC. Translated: CSAGPLEGREETQYF.

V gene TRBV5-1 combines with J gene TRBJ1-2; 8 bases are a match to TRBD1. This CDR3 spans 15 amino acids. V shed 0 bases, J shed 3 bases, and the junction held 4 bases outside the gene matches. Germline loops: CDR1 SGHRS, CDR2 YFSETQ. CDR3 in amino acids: CASSLVGQGDYGYTF. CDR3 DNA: TGCGCCAGCAGCTTGGTAGGACAGGGCGACTATGGCTACACCTTC.

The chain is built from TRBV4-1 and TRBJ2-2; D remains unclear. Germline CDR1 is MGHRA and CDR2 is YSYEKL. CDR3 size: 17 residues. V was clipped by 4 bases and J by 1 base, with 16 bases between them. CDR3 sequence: CASSPEHLTENTGELFF. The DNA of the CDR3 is TGCGCCAGCAGCCCCGAACATCTGACGGAGAACACCGGGGAGCTGTTTTTT.

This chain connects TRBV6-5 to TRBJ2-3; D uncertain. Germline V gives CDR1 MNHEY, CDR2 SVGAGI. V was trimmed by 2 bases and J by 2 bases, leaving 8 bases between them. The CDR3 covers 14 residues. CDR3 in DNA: TGTGCCAGCAGTTACCGCGGAGACACAGATACGCAGTATTTT. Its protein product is CASSYRGDTDTQYF.

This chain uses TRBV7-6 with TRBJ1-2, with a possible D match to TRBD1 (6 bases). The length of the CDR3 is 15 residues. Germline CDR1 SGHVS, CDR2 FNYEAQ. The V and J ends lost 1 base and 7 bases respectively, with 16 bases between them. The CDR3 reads CASSLGAGGPAGYTF. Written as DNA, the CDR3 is TGTGCCAGCAGCTTAGGGGCGGGGGGCCCTGCTGGCTACACCTTC.

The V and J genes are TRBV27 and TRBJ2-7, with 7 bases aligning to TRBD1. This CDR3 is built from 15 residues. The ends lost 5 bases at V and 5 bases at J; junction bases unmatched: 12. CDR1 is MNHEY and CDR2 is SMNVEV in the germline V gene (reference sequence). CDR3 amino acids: CASSPDRDNSHEQYF. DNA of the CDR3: TGTGCCAGCAGTCCTGACAGGGACAATTCCCACGAGCAGTACTTC.

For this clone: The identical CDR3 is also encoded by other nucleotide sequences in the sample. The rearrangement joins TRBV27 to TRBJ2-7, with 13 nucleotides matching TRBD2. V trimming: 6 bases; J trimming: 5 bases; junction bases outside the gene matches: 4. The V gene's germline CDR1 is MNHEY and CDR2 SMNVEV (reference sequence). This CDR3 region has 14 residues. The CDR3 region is CASSPGLAGHEQYF. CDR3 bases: TGTGCCAGCAGCCCGGGACTAGCGGGACACGAGCAGTACTTC.

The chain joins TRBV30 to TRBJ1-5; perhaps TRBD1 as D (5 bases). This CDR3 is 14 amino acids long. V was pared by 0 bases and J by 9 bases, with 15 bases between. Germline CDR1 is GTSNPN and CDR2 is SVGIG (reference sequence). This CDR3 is CAWSVDSPRGPQHF. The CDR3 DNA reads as TGTGCCTGGAGTGTAGACAGCCCAAGGGGGCCCCAGCATTTT.

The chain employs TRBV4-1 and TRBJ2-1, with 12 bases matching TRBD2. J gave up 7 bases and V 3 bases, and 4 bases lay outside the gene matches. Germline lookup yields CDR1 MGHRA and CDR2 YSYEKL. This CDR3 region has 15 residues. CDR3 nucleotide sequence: TGCGCCAGCAGCCATCTAGCGGGAGGGCAAAATGAGCAGTTCTTC. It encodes CASSHLAGGQNEQFF.

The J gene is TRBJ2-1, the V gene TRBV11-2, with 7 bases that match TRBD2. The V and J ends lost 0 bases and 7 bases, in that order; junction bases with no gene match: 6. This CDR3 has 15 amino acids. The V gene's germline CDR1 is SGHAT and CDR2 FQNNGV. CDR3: CASSLDRGVGNEQFF. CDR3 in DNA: TGTGCCAGCAGCTTAGATCGGGGGGTGGGGAATGAGCAGTTCTTC. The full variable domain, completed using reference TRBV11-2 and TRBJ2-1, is EAGVAQSPRYKIIEKRQSVAFWCNPISGHATLYWYQQILGQGPKLLIQFQNNGVVDDSQLPKDRFSAERLKGVDSTLKIQPAKLEDSAVYLCASSLDRGVGNEQFFGPGTRLTVL.

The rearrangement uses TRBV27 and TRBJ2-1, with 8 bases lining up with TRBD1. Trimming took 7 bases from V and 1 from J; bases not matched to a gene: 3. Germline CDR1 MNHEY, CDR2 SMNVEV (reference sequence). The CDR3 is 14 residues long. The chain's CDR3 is CASTRQGSYNEQFF. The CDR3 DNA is TGTGCCAGCACACGACAGGGGTCCTACAATGAGCAGTTCTTC.